A selection of T cell receptor beta chains follows, all from one sample in a study of T cells in Graves' hyperthyroidism and ophthalmopathy. TCRdb reprocessed the multiplex PCR reads with MiXCR, giving one entry per CDR3 protein. Of 600,000 or so distinct CDR3 sequences detected, more than 14% appear once; the ten largest clones hold about an eighth. Sequenced: blood. The receptors here all came from a woman aged 45 to 65 with Graves' ophthalmopathy. Both conserved end residues are part of each CDR3. D genes are given only for firm matches. Only some rows state a clone size, as once, few, many or a class for expanded clones.

size: many; J: TRBJ2-3; V: TRBV11-3; D: TRBD2; DNA: TGTGCCAGCAGCTTTGTACTAGCGGGACGGGATACGCAGTATTTT; CDR3: CASSFVLAGRDTQYF
size: many; J: TRBJ2-5; V: TRBV28; D: NA; DNA: TGTGCCAGCAGTTTTCGGCGGGACAAAGAGACCCAGTACTTC; CDR3: CASSFRRDKETQYF
size: NA; J: TRBJ1-1; V: TRBV29-1; D: NA; DNA: TGCAGCCTCCGGGGGGATTCGGTGATGAACACTGAAGCTTTCTTT; CDR3: CSLRGDSVMNTEAFF
size: NA; J: TRBJ2-5; V: TRBV29-1; D: NA; DNA: TGCAGCGTTGCCAAGAACCTTCAAGAGACCCAGTACTTC; CDR3: CSVAKNLQETQYF
size: NA; J: TRBJ1-2; V: TRBV30; D: NA; DNA: TGTGCCTGCCCGGGAATAGACTATGGCTACACCTTC; CDR3: CACPGIDYGYTF
size: many; J: TRBJ1-1; V: TRBV20-1; D: NA; DNA: TGCAGTGCTAGAGACCCCTTTGGGGTTAGTCTCGACACTGAAGCTTTCTTT; CDR3: CSARDPFGVSLDTEAFF
size: NA; J: TRBJ1-3; V: TRBV20-1; D: NA; DNA: TGCAGTGCTAGTCCTTTGGGGCCCTCTGGAAACACCATATATTTT; CDR3: CSASPLGPSGNTIYF
size: many; J: TRBJ2-7; V: TRBV28; D: TRBD2; DNA: TGTGCCAGCAGTTTGAAGGGACTATTCTACGAGCAGTACTTC; CDR3: CASSLKGLFYEQYF
size: few; J: TRBJ1-6; V: TRBV10-3; D: TRBD1; DNA: TGTGCCATCACCCCGGGACAGGGTCCCGGCTCACCCCTCCACTTT; CDR3: CAITPGQGPGSPLHF
size: many; J: TRBJ1-2; V: TRBV28; D: NA; DNA: TGTGCCAGCAGTCCTCCCCCTGTGGGGGATCCGAACTATGGCTACACCTTC; CDR3: CASSPPPVGDPNYGYTF
size: many; J: TRBJ2-6; V: TRBV11-3; D: NA; DNA: TGTGCCAGCAGCTTAGAGGCCACCTCTGGGGCCAACGTCCTGACTTTC; CDR3: CASSLEATSGANVLTF
size: few; J: TRBJ1-3; V: TRBV27; D: NA; DNA: TGTGCCAGCGATCTCCGGGGGGCATTCTCTGGAAACACCATATATTTT; CDR3: CASDLRGAFSGNTIYF
size: NA; J: TRBJ2-2; V: TRBV11-2; D: TRBD2; DNA: TGTGCCAGCAGCTTAAGGGACCGTGGGACTAGTCCCGTCGGGGAGCTGTTTTTT; CDR3: CASSLRDRGTSPVGELFF
size: many; J: TRBJ1-1; V: TRBV28; D: NA; DNA: TGTGCCAGCACCCTTTTAAGGGGCGGGGGTTTTATAGGGGGTGAAGCTTTCTTT; CDR3: CASTLLRGGGFIGGEAFF
size: few; J: TRBJ2-5; V: TRBV7-9; D: NA; DNA: TGTGCCAGCAGCTTAGCGGTTGGCGGGGAGACCCAGTACTTC; CDR3: CASSLAVGGETQYF
size: many; J: TRBJ1-4; V: TRBV7-8; D: NA; DNA: TGTGCCAGCAGCCCGGCCGGGCAGGAAAAACTGTTTTTT; CDR3: CASSPAGQEKLFF
size: few; J: TRBJ2-2; V: TRBV4-3; D: TRBD2; DNA: TGCGCCAGCAGCCAAGAATCGGTCGGACTAGCGGGCACCGGGGAGCTGTTTTTT; CDR3: CASSQESVGLAGTGELFF
size: many; J: TRBJ1-6; V: TRBV20-1; D: TRBD1; DNA: TGCAGTGCTACCACCCCCGGGACAGGGGATTCACCCCTCCACTTT; CDR3: CSATTPGTGDSPLHF
size: few; J: TRBJ1-1; V: TRBV18; D: TRBD1; DNA: TGTGCCAGCTCACCCGCCGGGACAGGGGGCACTGAAGCTTTCTTT; CDR3: CASSPAGTGGTEAFF
size: many; J: TRBJ2-7; V: TRBV5-1; D: NA; DNA: TGCGCCAGCAGCTATCTTTCCGGAGGCTACGAGCAGTACTTC; CDR3: CASSYLSGGYEQYF
size: NA; J: TRBJ2-2; V: TRBV20-1; D: NA; DNA: TGCAGTGCTAGAGTGGGCAGTGCGAACACCGGGGAGCTGTTTTTT; CDR3: CSARVGSANTGELFF
size: many; J: TRBJ1-1; V: TRBV6-1; D: NA; DNA: TGTGCCAGCACCCGAGTGGCTGAAGCTTTCTTT; CDR3: CASTRVAEAFF
size: NA; J: TRBJ2-1; V: TRBV7-2; D: NA; DNA: TGTCCCAGCAGCTCCGACATTGGGACCTCCTACAATGAGCAGCTCTTC; CDR3: CPSSSDIGTSYNEQLF
size: few; J: TRBJ2-1; V: TRBV5-6; D: TRBD2; DNA: TGTGCCAGCAGCCCCAGCTGGCGGGAGATGAACAATGAGCAGTTCTTC; CDR3: CASSPSWREMNNEQFF
size: many; J: TRBJ1-1; V: TRBV6-2/TRBV6-3; D: TRBD1; DNA: TGTGCCAGCACTAAATCTCCGGGACAGGCGAACACTGAAGCTTTCTTT; CDR3: CASTKSPGQANTEAFF
size: many; J: TRBJ2-1; V: TRBV10-3; D: NA; DNA: TGTGCCATCAGTTCCTTGAGGGGTATTAGGAACAATGAGCAGTTCTTC; CDR3: CAISSLRGIRNNEQFF
size: many; J: TRBJ2-1; V: TRBV12-3/TRBV12-4; D: TRBD2; DNA: TGTGCCAGCAGTTTGAGGGGACTAGCGGGGAATGAGCAGTTCTTC; CDR3: CASSLRGLAGNEQFF
size: many; J: TRBJ1-2; V: TRBV28; D: NA; DNA: TGTGCCAGCAGTCCCTTAGGTATTACAGGGAAAGCTAACTATGGCTACACCTTC; CDR3: CASSPLGITGKANYGYTF
size: NA; J: TRBJ2-1; V: TRBV19; D: TRBD1; DNA: TGTGCCAGCCGACAGGGGCCCTACAATGAGCAGTTCTTC; CDR3: CASRQGPYNEQFF
size: NA; J: TRBJ1-6; V: TRBV18; D: NA; DNA: TGTGCCAGCTCACCCCAGAGTCCAAATTCACCCCTCCACTTT; CDR3: CASSPQSPNSPLHF
size: many; J: TRBJ2-2; V: TRBV18; D: NA; DNA: TGTGCCAGCTCACCAATGAACACCGGGGAGCTGTTTTTT; CDR3: CASSPMNTGELFF
size: NA; J: TRBJ2-3; V: TRBV4-3; D: TRBD2; DNA: TGCGCCAGCCAGCCTCAACCGACTAGCGGGAGTTCAGCAGATACGCAGTATTTT; CDR3: CASQPQPTSGSSADTQYF
size: NA; J: TRBJ2-5; V: TRBV20-1; D: NA; DNA: TGCAGTGCTAGAAGCCCTGGGACCTTTACCCAGTACTTC; CDR3: CSARSPGTFTQYF
size: NA; J: TRBJ1-4; V: TRBV12-3/TRBV12-4; D: NA; DNA: TGTGCCAGCAGTTTAGTGGTCAGGGCAACTAATGAAAAACTGTTTTTT; CDR3: CASSLVVRATNEKLFF
size: few; J: TRBJ2-7; V: TRBV29-1; D: TRBD1; DNA: TGCAGCGTTGAGACCGGGACAGGGGCCTCCTACGAGCAGTACTTC; CDR3: CSVETGTGASYEQYF
size: NA; J: TRBJ1-4; V: TRBV12-3/TRBV12-4; D: TRBD1; DNA: TGTGCCAGCAGTATACAGGGGTCTAATGAAAAAATGTTTTTT; CDR3: CASSIQGSNEKMFF
size: NA; J: TRBJ1-2; V: TRBV12-3/TRBV12-4; D: TRBD1; DNA: TGTGCCAGCACCATAAGGGGGCAGCCTAACTATGGCTACACCTTC; CDR3: CASTIRGQPNYGYTF
size: NA; J: TRBJ2-2; V: TRBV27; D: TRBD2; DNA: TGTGCCAGCAGTTTTACTAGCGGGAGGGCTTACACCGGGGAGCTGTTTTTT; CDR3: CASSFTSGRAYTGELFF
size: many; J: TRBJ1-1; V: TRBV27; D: NA; DNA: TGTGCCAGCAGTTGGGGAGACAGATTGAACACTGAAGCTTTCTTT; CDR3: CASSWGDRLNTEAFF
size: NA; J: TRBJ2-2; V: TRBV4-1; D: TRBD1; DNA: TGCGCCAGCAGCCCATCTAAGGACAGGTGGTGGACCGGGGAGCTGTTTTTT; CDR3: CASSPSKDRWWTGELFF
size: NA; J: TRBJ2-7; V: TRBV6-7; D: NA; DNA: TGTGCCTGCGCGGGACAGTTATACGAGCAGTACTTC; CDR3: CACAGQLYEQYF
size: many; J: TRBJ2-2; V: TRBV5-5; D: TRBD2; DNA: TGTGCCAGCGTTCCCGGGGCAGCGGGAGCCACCGGGGAGCTGTTTTTT; CDR3: CASVPGAAGATGELFF
size: many; J: TRBJ2-7; V: TRBV28; D: TRBD1; DNA: TGTGCCAGCAGTTCATTAATGACAGGGTTGGCCAGCTACGAGCAGTACTTC; CDR3: CASSSLMTGLASYEQYF
size: NA; J: TRBJ2-1; V: TRBV5-4; D: TRBD2; DNA: TGTGCCAGCAGCTTGGTCCCCGGGACTAGAGGGCATGAGCAGTTCTTC; CDR3: CASSLVPGTRGHEQFF
size: few; J: TRBJ2-6; V: TRBV19; D: NA; DNA: TGTGCCAGTAGTATACAGCGGGCTGGGGCCAACGTCCTGACTTTC; CDR3: CASSIQRAGANVLTF
size: few; J: TRBJ2-2; V: TRBV20-1; D: NA; DNA: TGCAGTGCTAGAGCTCCGAGAGGGGGGAACACCGGGGAGCTGTTTTTT; CDR3: CSARAPRGGNTGELFF
size: many; J: TRBJ2-7; V: TRBV5-1; D: NA; DNA: TGCGCCAGCAGCTTGGACTTCGAGGGGCAGTACTTC; CDR3: CASSLDFEGQYF
size: many; J: TRBJ1-5; V: TRBV7-2; D: NA; DNA: TGTGCCAGCACCCAACAGGGAGGGGGTCAGCCCCAGCATTTT; CDR3: CASTQQGGGQPQHF
size: many; J: TRBJ1-5; V: TRBV6-2/TRBV6-3; D: TRBD1; DNA: TGTGCCAGCAGTTACCCGGGACAGGGGTTAAATCAGCCCCAGCATTTT; CDR3: CASSYPGQGLNQPQHF
size: many; J: TRBJ2-7; V: TRBV7-6; D: TRBD2; DNA: TGTGCCAGCAGCCCCCTGGGTGCGGGAGGCTTCTACGAGCAGTACTTC; CDR3: CASSPLGAGGFYEQYF